These 12 T cell receptor beta chains originate from one sample sequenced in a study of cytomegalovirus exposure and HLA in healthy donors. PCR was performed using 60 Vbeta and 13 Jbeta primers. Sequencing was performed with immunoSEQ multiplex PCR; in TCRdb, only in-frame clones are kept and a portion is missing. There are about 110,000 clones in the sample; 75% to 85% occur only once, and approximately 2% lies in the top ten. What was sequenced was PBMCs. These receptors were collected from a man aged 30 to 45 in good health and CMV-seronegative.

This chain links TRBV5-1 with TRBJ2-1; the match to TRBD2 covers 9 bases. This CDR3 region has 16 residues. The junction had 9 bases not matched to a gene; V was cut back by 0 bases and J by 8 bases. Germline-derived CDR1 and CDR2 are SGHRS and YFSETQ. The CDR3 DNA is TGCGCCAGCAGCTTGGTTAGCGGGAGTGGCTCAGATGAGCAGTTCTTC. This sequence encodes CASSLVSGSGSDEQFF.

The chain employs TRBV5-6 and TRBJ2-5, with 10 bases matching TRBD2. Trimming cost V 4 bases and J 9 bases; bases outside gene matches: 12. The CDR3 has 15 amino acids. Germline loops: CDR1 SGHDT, CDR2 YYEEEE. The CDR3 sequence is CASSLMGSGGRAQYF. CDR3 bases: TGTGCCAGCAGCCTGATGGGTAGCGGGGGGAGGGCCCAGTACTTC.

This clone was seen a single time. The chain employs TRBV19 and TRBJ1-6; D perhaps matches TRBD1 (5 bases). This CDR3 contains 14 residues. The germline V gene encodes CDR1 LNHDA and CDR2 SQIVND (reference sequence). The V and J ends lost 3 bases and 5 bases respectively, with 8 bases between them. This chain's CDR3 is CASSILQDNSPLHF. Written as DNA, the CDR3 is TGTGCCAGTAGTATTTTACAGGATAATTCACCCCTCCACTTT.

This chain links TRBV9 with TRBJ2-3; 9 positions match TRBD2. This CDR3 has 16 residues. From germline, CDR1 is SGDLS and CDR2 YYNGEE. V dropped 2 bases and J dropped 0; count of bases not matched to a gene: 4. The CDR3 bases are TGTGCCAGCAGCGTTGGGACTAGCCGTAGCACAGATACGCAGTATTTT. It codes for CASSVGTSRSTDTQYF. Using reference TRBV9 and TRBJ2-3 for the parts outside the CDR3, the full variable domain is DSGVTQTPKHLITATGQRVTLRCSPRSGDLSVYWYQQSLDQGLQFLIQYYNGEERAKGNILERFSAQQFPDLHSELNLSSLELGDSALYFCASSVGTSRSTDTQYFGPGTRLTVL.

This clone was seen more than once but under ten times. This chain uses TRBV2 with TRBJ2-1; maybe TRBD2 (6 bases). This CDR3 is built from 19 residues. Germline V gives CDR1 SNHLY, CDR2 FYNNEI. Trimming shortened V by 3 bases and J by 2 bases, and 23 bases separated the two germline ends. The CDR3 is CASSERGGVGVDTYNEQFF. CDR3 bases: TGTGCCAGCAGTGAGCGGGGTGGGGTGGGGGTGGATACCTACAATGAGCAGTTCTTC.

V usage is TRBV7-2 and J usage is TRBJ1-2; 10 nucleotides line up with TRBD1. The ends lost 8 bases at V and 8 bases at J; junction bases unmatched: 14. The CDR3 has 15 amino acids. Germline V CDR1 and CDR2: SGHTA, FQGNSA. The CDR3 loop is CASSAGTGAHRGYTF. In DNA form, the CDR3 reads TGTGCCAGCTCCGCTGGGACAGGGGCCCACCGGGGCTACACCTTC.

This rearrangement joins TRBV18 to TRBJ2-5; possibly TRBD2 for D (7 bases). The germline gives CDR1 KGHSH, CDR2 LQKENI. The CDR3 contains 15 residues. Trimming pared 1 base from V and 5 bases from J, leaving 14 bases between. The CDR3 reads CASSPQWGGQETQYF. CDR3 bases: TGTGCCAGCTCACCACAGTGGGGGGGCCAGGAGACCCAGTACTTC. The whole variable domain, filled in from reference TRBV18 and TRBJ2-5, reads NAGVMQNPRHLVRRRGQEARLRCSPMKGHSHVYWYRQLPEEGLKFMVYLQKENIIDESGMPKERFSAEFPKEGPSILRIQQVVRGDSAAYFCASSPQWGGQETQYFGPGTRLLVL.

This clone was seen more than once but under ten times. This CDR3 is CASSAIPVAGPYNEQFF. The CDR3 DNA reads as TGTGCCAGCAGTGCAATACCCGTAGCGGGCCCCTACAATGAGCAGTTCTTC. The genes are TRBV6-1 and TRBJ2-1; 7 bases are shared with TRBD2. This CDR3 region has 17 residues. Trimming at V came to 4 bases and at J to 2 bases, leaving 11 bases not matched to a gene. Germline loops: CDR1 MNHNS, CDR2 SASEGT.

This clone was observed a handful of times. The chain employs TRBV7-9 and TRBJ1-4; tentatively, D is TRBD1 (6 bases). CDR3 size: 15 residues. With 0 bases removed from V and 6 bases from J, the gap between germline ends came to 11 bases. Germline V gene data show CDR1 as SEHNR and CDR2 as FQNEAQ (reference sequence). The CDR3 DNA is TGTGCCAGCAGCTTAGCCTTGGGACAAGATGAAAAACTGTTTTTT. It translates to CASSLALGQDEKLFF.

The chain joins TRBV13 to TRBJ2-7; maybe TRBD2 (5 bases). The CDR3 sequence is 14 residues long. Trimming removed 3 bases from V and 11 bases from J, with 20 bases in between. The germline gives CDR1 PRHDT, CDR2 FYEKMQ (reference sequence). In DNA form, the CDR3 reads TGTGCCAGCAGCTTCCGCGACATAAATACGAGGGAGTACTTC. It specifies CASSFRDINTREYF.

The chain links TRBV19 to TRBJ2-7; 8 nucleotides agree with TRBD1. The CDR3 is 15 amino acids. In germline, CDR1 is LNHDA, CDR2 SQIVND (reference sequence). The ends lost 6 bases at V and 6 bases at J; junction bases unmatched: 13. The CDR3 nucleotides are TGTGCCAGTAGCCAGCTCATGGGACAGGTCGGCGAGCAGTACTTC. Protein sequence: CASSQLMGQVGEQYF. Using reference TRBV19 and TRBJ2-7 for the parts outside the CDR3, the full variable domain is DGGITQSPKYLFRKEGQNVTLSCEQNLNHDAMYWYRQDPGQGLRLIYYSQIVNDFQKGDIAEGYSVSREKKESFPLTVTSAQKNPTAFYLCASSQLMGQVGEQYFGPGTRLTVT.

The chain employs TRBV11-2 and TRBJ2-7; D remains ambiguous. The V gene lost 0 bases and the J gene lost 7 bases, with 16 bases spanning the gap. This CDR3 region has 15 residues. Germline-derived CDR1 and CDR2 are SGHAT and FQNNGV. Here the CDR3 reads CASSLDLSSYLEQYF. Here the CDR3 DNA reads TGTGCCAGCAGCTTAGATCTAAGTTCGTACCTGGAGCAGTACTTC.